This entry lists 13 T cell receptor beta chains sequenced from one sample in a study of CD8 T cells in Susac syndrome. RNA totalling roughly 0.45 to 1 ug underwent reverse transcription with random hexamers. One entry per CDR3 protein results from TCRdb running MiXCR on the immunoSEQ multiplex PCR reads. This table has about 300,000 distinct CDR3 sequences, 85% appearing once. Sequenced material: CD8+ T cells from PBMCs. The receptors here all came from a human donor with multiple sclerosis.

The chain carries TRBV4-2 and TRBJ2-1; D call uncertain. This CDR3 comprises 16 residues. The V and J ends lost 0 bases and 4 bases respectively, with 13 bases between them. Germline V gene sequence: CDR1 LGHNA, CDR2 YNFKEQ. CDR3 amino acids: CASSQELEQAYNEQFF. The CDR3 DNA is TGTGCCAGCAGCCAAGAATTGGAGCAGGCTTACAATGAGCAGTTCTTC.

The J gene is TRBJ2-1, the V gene TRBV4-3; 10 nucleotides match TRBD2. The CDR3 consists of 16 residues. CDR1 and CDR2 (germline): LGHNA, YSLEER. J gave up 2 bases and V 4 bases, and 5 bases lay outside the gene matches. The CDR3 region has the DNA TGCGCCAGCAGCCGGGTCCTAGCGGGGGCCTACAATGAGCAGTTCTTC. Its translation: CASSRVLAGAYNEQFF.

This rearrangement joins TRBV11-2 to TRBJ2-1, with TRBD2 identical over 8 bases. This CDR3 spans 15 amino acids. Trimming removed 1 base from V and 6 bases from J; junction bases left unmatched: 5. Germline CDR1 reads SGHAT; CDR2 reads FQNNGV. The DNA of the CDR3 is TGTGCCAGCAGCTTAGGGACTAGCATGACCAATGAGCAGTTCTTC. Its translation is CASSLGTSMTNEQFF.

The CDR3: CASSGLGGIETQYF. The CDR3 nucleotides read TGTGCCAGCAGTGGTCTTGGGGGGATAGAGACCCAGTACTTC. This rearrangement joins TRBV2 to TRBJ2-5; TRBD2 might be the D (6 bases). V lost 4 bases and J lost 4, with 13 bases in between. From germline, CDR1 is SNHLY and CDR2 FYNNEI. The CDR3 covers 14 residues.

V is TRBV29-1 and J is TRBJ1-1; D remains ambiguous. CDR3 length: 11 residues. The V gene's germline CDR1 is SQVTM and CDR2 ANQGSEA. V was pared by 0 bases and J by 6 bases, with 5 bases between. DNA for the CDR3: TGCAGCGTTGAAGATGGTCCTGAAGCTTTCTTT. This codes for CSVEDGPEAFF.

The V gene is TRBV24-1, the J gene TRBJ2-5, with TRBD2 matching over 12 bases. The CDR3 runs to 19 residues. V shed 2 bases and J 4 bases; nucleotides not matched to a gene: 13. Per germline, CDR1 KGHDR and CDR2 SFDVKD. CDR3 loop: CATSDSAGASGRAPETQYF. DNA for the CDR3: TGTGCCACCAGTGATTCCGCGGGGGCTAGCGGGAGGGCCCCAGAGACCCAGTACTTC.

The V and J genes are TRBV5-6 and TRBJ2-3; D perhaps matches TRBD1 (5 bases). V was shortened by 0 bases and J by 0 bases, with 14 bases between the two germline ends. CDR1 and CDR2 from the germline V gene are SGHDT and YYEEEE. The CDR3 totals 17 residues. Here the CDR3 reads CASSLAGQGISTDTQYF. CDR3 nucleotide sequence: TGTGCCAGCAGCTTGGCAGGGCAGGGCATAAGCACAGATACGCAGTATTTT.

The chain links TRBV13 to TRBJ1-2, with a weak D call TRBD1 (5 bases). This CDR3 comprises 17 residues. Germline CDR1 is PRHDT and CDR2 is FYEKMQ (reference sequence). The V end lost 5 bases, the J end lost 3 bases, and 22 bases lay between the germline ends. The CDR3 is CASSTPPTRPTDYGYTF. CDR3 sequence (DNA): TGTGCCAGCAGCACTCCGCCAACCAGACCGACAGACTATGGCTACACCTTC. Using reference TRBV13 and TRBJ1-2 for the parts outside the CDR3, the full variable domain is AAGVIQSPRHLIKEKRETATLKCYPIPRHDTVYWYQQGPGQDPQFLISFYEKMQSDKGSIPDRFSAQQFSDYHSELNMSSLELGDSALYFCASSTPPTRPTDYGYTFGSGTRLTVV.

The rearrangement uses TRBV4-3 and TRBJ2-1; 7 bases are a match to TRBD2. Losses at the gene ends were 1 base for V and 3 bases for J; bases not matched to a gene: 18. CDR1 is LGHNA and CDR2 is YSLEER in the germline V gene. This CDR3 is 20 amino acids long. The CDR3 loop is CASSQVAASGGGFVYNEQFF. The CDR3 region has the DNA TGCGCCAGCAGCCAAGTGGCGGCTAGCGGAGGTGGGTTTGTCTACAATGAGCAGTTCTTC.

The chain uses TRBV9 and TRBJ2-3; D not resolved. Germline values: CDR1 SGDLS, CDR2 YYNGEE. The CDR3 covers 13 residues. The germline V and J ends were trimmed by 2 bases and 2 bases, with 6 bases remaining between them. The CDR3 coding sequence is TGTGCCAGCAGCGTCACAGCCACAGATACGCAGTATTTT. Translation gives CASSVTATDTQYF. Looking up the rest from reference TRBV9 and TRBJ2-3 gives the full variable domain: DSGVTQTPKHLITATGQRVTLRCSPRSGDLSVYWYQQSLDQGLQFLIQYYNGEERAKGNILERFSAQQFPDLHSELNLSSLELGDSALYFCASSVTATDTQYFGPGTRLTVL.

The chain combines TRBV2 with TRBJ2-1; TRBD2 agrees at 10 bases. With 5 bases clipped from V and 5 bases from J, the junction kept 6 bases outside the gene matches. CDR3 length: 15 residues. The V gene's germline CDR1 is SNHLY and CDR2 FYNNEI. This CDR3 reads CASSSAGGLDNEQFF. Written as DNA, the CDR3 is TGTGCCAGCAGTTCAGCGGGAGGGCTCGACAATGAGCAGTTCTTC.

This clonotype was picked up a small number of times. J is TRBJ2-7 and V is TRBV6-5, with TRBD2 identical over 7 bases. Germline loops: CDR1 MNHEY, CDR2 SVGAGI. This CDR3 has 14 amino acids. V lost 3 bases, J lost 2 bases, and 4 bases stayed unmatched. The CDR3 sequence: CASSYGLAAYEQYF. CDR3 bases: TGTGCCAGCAGTTATGGGCTAGCGGCCTACGAGCAGTACTTC.

CDR3 sequence (DNA): TGCAGTGTTAAAGAGGCGGTATCCTCCTACAATGAGCAGTTCTTC. It specifies CSVKEAVSSYNEQFF. The rearrangement uses TRBV20-1 and TRBJ2-1; D gene unclear. There are 15 residues in the CDR3. Germline loops: CDR1 DFQATT, CDR2 SNEGSKA (reference sequence). Trimming removed 7 bases from V and 0 bases from J, with 16 bases in between.